The 25 T cell receptor beta chains below come from one sample, sequenced in a study of blood T cell repertoires in COVID-19. Generated by immunoSEQ multiplex PCR, the TCRdb table keeps only in-frame clones and is missing some. The sample yields about 350,000 clones, over 75% seen once. Sequencing used PBMCs or T cells enriched from blood (not recorded which). The receptors were sampled from a woman aged 25 to 39 who had recovered from COVID-19.

This clone was detected once. This sequence joins TRBV5-4 and TRBJ1-6; D gene ambiguous. V gave up 0 bases and J gave up 10 bases, with 5 bases separating them. Germline V CDR1 and CDR2: SGHNT, YYREEE (reference sequence). The CDR3 extends over 12 amino acids. CDR3 loop: CASSLVGSPLHF. The CDR3 coding sequence is TGTGCCAGCAGCTTGGTGGGCTCACCCCTCCACTTT.

The chain has TRBV11-3 and TRBJ1-3; 9 bases line up with TRBD1. J lost 4 bases, V lost 5 bases, and 3 bases had no gene match. This CDR3 region has 14 residues. Per the germline V gene, CDR1 is SGHNT and CDR2 is YENEEA. The CDR3 sequence is CASSRTGVGNTIYF. The CDR3 DNA reads as TGTGCCAGCAGCCGGACAGGGGTCGGAAACACCATATATTTT.

The CDR3 sequence: CASSPGGGVLQNIQYF. The CDR3, as DNA: TGTGCCAGCAGCCCGGGCGGGGGGGTTCTACAAAACATTCAGTACTTC. V gene TRBV7-9 combines with J gene TRBJ2-4; 9 bases match TRBD2. The CDR3 is made up of 16 amino acids. From germline, CDR1 is SEHNR and CDR2 FQNEAQ (reference sequence). The V gene end was trimmed by 5 bases and the J gene end by 5 bases; junction bases not matched to a gene: 10.

The chain joins TRBV29-1 to TRBJ2-3, with 8 positions matching TRBD1. There are 16 residues in the CDR3. Trimming removed 3 bases from V and 6 bases from J; junction bases left unmatched: 14. Germline CDR1 SQVTM, CDR2 ANQGSEA. The CDR3 loop is CSVDPSAGGFGDTQYF. In DNA, the CDR3 is TGCAGCGTTGATCCGTCGGCAGGGGGCTTTGGTGATACGCAGTATTTT.

The rearrangement uses TRBV19 and TRBJ1-5; D unclear. The V end lost 2 bases, the J end lost 0 bases, and 8 bases lay between the germline ends. Germline assignment: CDR1 LNHDA and CDR2 SQIVND (reference sequence). The CDR3 has 15 amino acids. The CDR3 is CASSIRDYSNQPQHF. The DNA of the CDR3 is TGTGCCAGTAGTATACGGGATTATAGCAATCAGCCCCAGCATTTT.

The chain has TRBV25-1 and TRBJ2-7; D is uncertain. This CDR3 has 14 amino acids. V was pared by 5 bases and J by 2 bases, with 13 bases between. The germline gives CDR1 MGHDK, CDR2 SYGVNS. CDR3 sequence reads: CASSKDLTTYEQYF. The CDR3 region has the DNA TGTGCCAGCAGTAAAGACTTGACGACCTACGAGCAGTACTTC.

The rearrangement uses TRBV9 and TRBJ2-1; TRBD2 matches at 8 bases. The germline V gene encodes CDR1 SGDLS and CDR2 YYNGEE. There are 16 residues in the CDR3. Losses at the gene ends were 3 bases for V and 1 base for J; bases not matched to a gene: 6. The CDR3 DNA reads as TGTGCCAGCAGCGCCCTTAGCGGGAATTCCTACAATGAGCAGTTCTTC. Translated: CASSALSGNSYNEQFF.

The rearrangement uses TRBV14 and TRBJ2-1; 7 nucleotides match TRBD2. V was pared by 4 bases and J by 3 bases, with 0 bases of the junction left unmatched. Per the germline V gene, CDR1 is SGHDN and CDR2 is FVKESK. CDR3 length equals 13 residues. In DNA, the CDR3 is TGTGCCAGCAGCCGGGACTACTACAATGAGCAGTTCTTC. It translates to CASSRDYYNEQFF.

The V and J genes are TRBV7-9 and TRBJ2-6; D is undetermined. V was pared by 0 bases and J by 4 bases, with 13 bases between. This CDR3 is built from 17 residues. The germline V gene encodes CDR1 SEHNR and CDR2 FQNEAQ (reference sequence). The CDR3 bases are TGTGCCAGCAGCTTAGCGCGCAACCCCCTGGGGGCCAACGTCCTGACTTTC. This gives the protein CASSLARNPLGANVLTF.

This rearrangement joins TRBV6-5 to TRBJ1-3; 8 bases map to TRBD1. With V trimmed by 6 bases and J by 8 bases, 6 bases remained unmatched. CDR3 size: 13 residues. Per the germline V gene, CDR1 is MNHEY and CDR2 is SVGAGI. As DNA, the CDR3 is TGTGCCAGCAGCCTCGGACAGGGTCACACCATATATTTT. Residues: CASSLGQGHTIYF.

CDR3 sequence reads: CASSTGQQYGYTF. The DNA of the CDR3 is TGTGCCAGCAGTACGGGACAGCAGTATGGCTACACCTTC. The chain has TRBV28 and TRBJ1-2; TRBD1 matches at 7 bases. The junction had 5 bases not matched to a gene; V was cut back by 5 bases and J by 5 bases. Germline lookup yields CDR1 MDHEN and CDR2 SYDVKM. The CDR3 consists of 13 residues.

The CDR3 DNA sequence: TGTGCCAGCATGGTCGGGGGGATCTTTACCGAGACCCAGTACTTC. As protein: CASMVGGIFTETQYF. The chain recombines TRBV2 with TRBJ2-5; 7 nucleotides line up with TRBD2. The CDR3 runs to 15 residues. The ends lost 7 bases at V and 5 bases at J; junction bases unmatched: 13. Germline V lookup: CDR1 SNHLY, CDR2 FYNNEI.

This chain uses TRBV15 with TRBJ1-2; weak D call: TRBD1 (5 bases). V was pared by 0 bases and J by 4 bases, with 15 bases between. The germline CDR1 and CDR2 sequences are LNHNV and YYDKDF (reference sequence). CDR3 length equals 16 residues. CDR3 coding DNA: TGTGCCACCAGCAGAGAGGCAGGGAGGTATTCCTATGGCTACACCTTC. This encodes CATSREAGRYSYGYTF.

This clone has only one observation. V is TRBV6-5 and J is TRBJ1-1, with D uncertain. The CDR3 covers 15 residues. V lost 2 bases and J lost 0, with 10 bases in between. Germline V lookup: CDR1 MNHEY, CDR2 SVGAGI. The CDR3 region is CASSYNSRVNTEAFF. The CDR3 bases are TGTGCCAGCAGTTACAATTCTCGGGTGAACACTGAAGCTTTCTTT.

This chain joins TRBV11-2 and TRBJ1-2; 7 nucleotides agree with TRBD1. This CDR3 is built from 19 residues. Germline V gene sequence: CDR1 SGHAT, CDR2 FQNNGV. J gave up 0 bases and V 2 bases, and 15 bases lay outside the gene matches. CDR3 loop: CASSLSPRVAGGTNYGYTF. In nucleotides, the CDR3 is TGTGCCAGCAGCTTAAGTCCGCGGGTTGCAGGGGGTACTAACTATGGCTACACCTTC. The full variable domain, with the rest looked up from reference TRBV11-2 and TRBJ1-2, is EAGVAQSPRYKIIEKRQSVAFWCNPISGHATLYWYQQILGQGPKLLIQFQNNGVVDDSQLPKDRFSAERLKGVDSTLKIQPAKLEDSAVYLCASSLSPRVAGGTNYGYTFGSGTRLTVV.

This sequence joins TRBV5-1 and TRBJ1-6; D possibly corresponds to TRBD1 (5 bases). This CDR3 contains 18 residues. Trimming pared 0 bases from V and 0 bases from J, leaving 13 bases between. Germline-derived CDR1 and CDR2 are SGHRS and YFSETQ. The CDR3 reads CASSLVGGRSSYNSPLHF. The CDR3 DNA is TGCGCCAGCAGCTTGGTGGGGGGACGGAGCTCCTATAATTCACCCCTCCACTTT.

The J gene is TRBJ2-5, the V gene TRBV28; TRBD2 matches 9 bases. The germline CDR1 and CDR2 sequences are MDHEN and SYDVKM. CDR3 length: 13 residues. V lost 8 bases to trimming and J lost 5 bases; unmatched junction nucleotides: 6. Here the CDR3 reads CASERGAGETQYF. CDR3 bases: TGTGCCAGCGAGCGGGGGGCGGGGGAGACCCAGTACTTC.

The chain recombines TRBV10-3 with TRBJ2-7, with TRBD1 matching over 9 bases. The CDR3 is made up of 14 amino acids. J was trimmed by 4 bases and V by 6 bases; bases with no gene match: 7. CDR1 and CDR2 from the germline V gene are ENHRY and SYGVKD. The CDR3 region has the DNA TGTGCCATCAGCCCCGGACAGGGGTTGTACGAGCAGTACTTC. This codes for CAISPGQGLYEQYF.

This chain links TRBV11-2 with TRBJ2-2, with D perhaps TRBD2 (5 bases). This CDR3 comprises 13 residues. The V end lost 4 bases, the J end lost 6 bases, and 9 bases lay between the germline ends. Germline values: CDR1 SGHAT, CDR2 FQNNGV. CDR3 protein: CASSYRESGELFF. Here the CDR3 DNA reads TGTGCCAGCAGCTATAGGGAGTCCGGGGAGCTGTTTTTT.

This chain uses TRBV29-1 with TRBJ2-1; 7 bases are a match to TRBD1. The CDR3 covers 15 residues. The germline gives CDR1 SQVTM, CDR2 ANQGSEA. Trimming removed 2 bases from V and 2 bases from J; junction bases left unmatched: 6. CDR3 region: CSVELDRPTYNEQFF. The DNA for the CDR3 is TGCAGCGTTGAATTGGACAGGCCAACCTACAATGAGCAGTTCTTC.

The V call is TRBV15, the J call TRBJ2-3, with TRBD2 as a possible D gene (6 bases). The germline CDR1 and CDR2 sequences are LNHNV and YYDKDF (reference sequence). This CDR3 is built from 14 residues. V was shortened by 8 bases and J by 1 base, with 13 bases between the two germline ends. CDR3 DNA sequence: TGTGCCACCCTGGGAGGCATTCGCACAGATACGCAGTATTTT. Encoded protein: CATLGGIRTDTQYF.

This clone turned up a few times. The chain combines TRBV5-1 with TRBJ1-2; TRBD1 matches at 9 bases. CDR3 length: 14 residues. Germline V CDR1 and CDR2: SGHRS, YFSETQ. Losses at the gene ends were 4 bases for V and 2 bases for J; bases not matched to a gene: 3. CDR3 DNA sequence: TGCGCCAGCAGCGGTGGGACAGGGAACTATGGCTACACCTTC. It specifies CASSGGTGNYGYTF.

The DNA of the CDR3 is TGTGCCAGCGTCGGGACAACGTACCAAGAGACCCAGTACTTC. This translates into CASVGTTYQETQYF. V and J are TRBV2 and TRBJ2-5; perhaps TRBD1 as D (6 bases). V dropped 8 bases and J dropped 0 bases, with 13 bases sitting between them. Germline CDR1 SNHLY, CDR2 FYNNEI. The CDR3 runs to 14 residues.

The CDR3 reads CASSLERGEQFF. As DNA, the CDR3 is TGTGCCAGCAGCTTAGAACGGGGTGAGCAGTTCTTC. This sequence joins TRBV7-9 and TRBJ2-1, with a tentative D call TRBD2 (5 bases). This CDR3 region has 12 residues. Germline V gene lookup returns CDR1 SEHNR and CDR2 FQNEAQ (reference sequence). V lost 1 base and J 9 bases, leaving 7 bases between the germline ends.

CDR3 nucleotides: TGTGCCAGCAGCCCGAGGGACAGGGGCGACTATGGCTACACCTTC. Its protein product is CASSPRDRGDYGYTF. The rearrangement uses TRBV13 and TRBJ1-2, with TRBD1 identical over 10 bases. The junction had 6 bases not matched to a gene; V was cut back by 5 bases and J by 3 bases. CDR3 length: 15 residues. From germline, CDR1 is PRHDT and CDR2 FYEKMQ (reference sequence). The full variable domain, its missing parts supplied by reference TRBV13 and TRBJ1-2, is AAGVIQSPRHLIKEKRETATLKCYPIPRHDTVYWYQQGPGQDPQFLISFYEKMQSDKGSIPDRFSAQQFSDYHSELNMSSLELGDSALYFCASSPRDRGDYGYTFGSGTRLTVV.